These 10 T cell receptor beta chains were all obtained from the same sample, sequenced in a study of radiotherapy plus CTLA-4 blockade in lung cancer (dated by TCRdb to 2017 to 2018). The library was prepared using the immunoSEQ multiplex PCR assay. TCRdb obtained this table from immuneACCESS and retained in-frame rearrangements with V and J assigned. These tables miss some clones; where compared with another copy, unresolved V genes account for less than half of the shortfall, and the remainder is unexplained. The sample table holds more than 75,000 clones, of which 55% to 75% were seen once. Over 12% of the sample goes to the ten largest clones. The specimen comprised peripheral blood, sampled from a patient treated with radiotherapy plus ipilimumab. Receptors originate from a human donor with non-small cell lung cancer that progressed on radiotherapy plus ipilimumab.

J is TRBJ1-2 and V is TRBV4-2; D is possibly TRBD1 (5 bases). Looked up from germline, CDR1 is LGHNA and CDR2 is YNFKEQ. This CDR3 is built from 16 residues. Trimming stripped 0 bases from V and 2 bases from J, with 13 bases between. The CDR3 loop reads CASSQDWGITNYGYTF. In DNA form, the CDR3 reads TGTGCCAGCAGCCAAGACTGGGGGATCACCAACTATGGCTACACCTTC.

This clone was seen a handful of times. The J gene is TRBJ2-5, the V gene TRBV29-1; 7 bases are shared with TRBD1. Trimming removed 0 bases from V and 3 bases from J; junction bases left unmatched: 7. Per the germline V gene, CDR1 is SQVTM and CDR2 is ANQGSEA. This CDR3 region has 15 residues. The CDR3 sequence is CSVEDDREGEETQYF. For the CDR3, the DNA is TGCAGCGTTGAAGACGACAGGGAAGGGGAAGAGACCCAGTACTTC.

This chain connects TRBV11-2 to TRBJ1-6; 9 bases line up with TRBD1. Trimming took 0 bases from V and 0 from J; bases not matched to a gene: 6. The CDR3 sequence is 19 residues long. Germline CDR1 SGHAT, CDR2 FQNNGV. CDR3 nucleotide sequence: TGTGCCAGCAGCTTAGAAGGGACAGGGAAGGGCTCCTATAATTCACCCCTCCACTTT. This encodes CASSLEGTGKGSYNSPLHF.

V and J are TRBV7-6 and TRBJ2-1; a weak D match, TRBD1 (5 bases). V shed 5 bases and J shed 0 bases, with 17 bases lying between them. Germline CDR1 reads SGHVS; CDR2 reads FNYEAQ. This CDR3 comprises 17 residues. The CDR3 protein is CASSPPPGNPSYNEQFF. The CDR3 nucleotides are TGTGCCAGCAGCCCCCCCCCAGGGAATCCCTCCTACAATGAGCAGTTCTTC.

This clone showed up just once. The V gene is TRBV9, the J gene TRBJ2-7; 8 bases are a match to TRBD2. This CDR3 region has 14 residues. The germline CDR1 and CDR2 sequences are SGDLS and YYNGEE. Unmatched junction bases numbered 11, after V lost 5 bases and J lost 7 bases. Here the CDR3 reads CASSRSGVRGEQYF. The CDR3 DNA sequence: TGTGCCAGCAGTCGTAGCGGGGTTCGTGGGGAGCAGTACTTC. Supplemented by reference TRBV9 and TRBJ2-7, the full variable domain reads DSGVTQTPKHLITATGQRVTLRCSPRSGDLSVYWYQQSLDQGLQFLIQYYNGEERAKGNILERFSAQQFPDLHSELNLSSLELGDSALYFCASSRSGVRGEQYFGPGTRLTVT.

This clone was found a few times. The J gene is TRBJ2-7, the V gene TRBV7-3; TRBD1 aligns across 11 bases. J gave up 6 bases and V 5 bases, and 3 bases lay outside the gene matches. This CDR3 has 13 amino acids. CDR1 SGHTA and CDR2 FQGTGA come from the germline V gene. The CDR3 DNA follows: TGTGCCAGCAGCCTCGGGACAGGGGGCGAGCAGTACTTC. Translation gives CASSLGTGGEQYF.

This chain uses TRBV7-2 with TRBJ2-1, with 7 positions matching TRBD2. V trimming: 4 bases; J trimming: 3 bases; junction bases outside the gene matches: 6. The germline gives CDR1 SGHTA, CDR2 FQGNSA. The length of the CDR3 is 15 residues. The CDR3 here is CASSSGLGHYNEQFF. The CDR3, as DNA: TGTGCCAGCAGCTCTGGACTAGGACACTACAATGAGCAGTTCTTC.

The rearrangement joins TRBV28 to TRBJ2-5, with 7 positions matching TRBD2. Germline CDR1 and CDR2: MDHEN and SYDVKM. The CDR3 is 15 residues long. After removal of 2 bases from V and 2 bases from J, the junction contained 5 bases not matched to a gene. The CDR3 coding sequence is TGTGCCAGCAGTTTAGCTAGCGGCGCACAAGAGACCCAGTACTTC. As protein: CASSLASGAQETQYF.

The chain is built from TRBV6-1 and TRBJ2-7, with TRBD1 as a possible D gene (5 bases). This CDR3 is 14 amino acids long. Germline lookup yields CDR1 MNHNS and CDR2 SASEGT. Trimming took off 5 bases at V and 2 bases at J, with 13 bases between the two ends. This CDR3 reads CASSLEQGAYEQYF. Here the CDR3 DNA reads TGTGCCAGCAGTCTCGAGCAGGGCGCCTACGAGCAGTACTTC.

The rearrangement links TRBV11-2 to TRBJ2-4, with D unclear. The CDR3 is made up of 16 amino acids. The V gene lost 5 bases and the J gene lost 1 base, with 15 bases spanning the gap. Germline lookup yields CDR1 SGHAT and CDR2 FQNNGV. CDR3 DNA sequence: TGTGCCAGCAGCCGCGTGCCCTCCTTTGCCAAAAACATTCAGTACTTC. The encoded protein is CASSRVPSFAKNIQYF.